This TCR beta chain was documented in a study of blood T cell repertoires in COVID-19. At the level of the study: Acute-phase and convalescent COVID-19 samples originated in the United States, Italy and Spain.

Profiled with immunoSEQ multiplex PCR; TCRdb holds only in-frame clones, not every one. The sample consists of 200,000 or so clones, approximately 87% of them appearing once. During active infection, Seattle patients enrolled and were then monitored through disease. Trimming cost V 4 bases and J 5 bases; bases outside gene matches: 10. The CDR3 has 15 amino acids. Germline values: CDR1 SGHDT, CDR2 YYEEEE. This receptor was taken from an older person with COVID-19, enrolled during active disease. The chain combines TRBV5-6 with TRBJ2-3, with TRBD1 matching over 7 bases. Material: peripheral blood. The CDR3 is CASSRSTGYRDTQYF. The CDR3 nucleotides read TGTGCCAGCAGCCGCTCGACAGGGTACAGAGATACGCAGTATTTT.